A single sample gave rise to the 18 T cell receptor beta chains below, sequenced in a study of regulatory T cells in long-lasting Graves disease. The time point is: persistent/refractory GD, antithyroid drugs over 5 years with positive TRAb. Extracted PBMC RNA gave rise to the TCR library. Combining iRepertoire HTBI primers with Arm-PCR of CDR3 regions, the authors built TCR beta libraries. Each CDR3 protein gets one entry after TCRdb re-called the multiplex PCR reads with MiXCR. The sample contains about 660,000 distinct CDR3 sequences, 25% to 35% of which appear only once. The sample here was peripheral blood mononuclear cells (PBMCs), taken when the disease was refractory, from a patient treated with antithyroid drugs. These receptors all come from a female donor with Graves disease.

The chain combines TRBV6-1 with TRBJ1-4, with D possibly TRBD1 on 6 matching bases. This CDR3 comprises 15 residues. V was shortened by 6 bases and J by 4 bases, with 15 bases between the two germline ends. CDR1 and CDR2 from the germline V gene are MNHNS and SASEGT. The CDR3 DNA reads as TGTGCCAGCAGCCACGGGACAACAATTAATGAAAAACTGTTTTTT. This translates into CASSHGTTINEKLFF.

This clonotype was recorded a few times. The V gene is TRBV27, the J gene TRBJ1-2; TRBD1 agrees at 11 bases. This CDR3 has 14 residues. V trimming: 5 bases; J trimming: 4 bases; junction bases outside the gene matches: 3. Germline CDR1 is MNHEY and CDR2 is SMNVEV (reference sequence). Written as DNA, the CDR3 is TGTGCCAGCAGTGCCGGGACAGGGGGCTATGGCTACACCTTC. This sequence encodes CASSAGTGGYGYTF.

This chain connects TRBV4-1 to TRBJ1-4; D is unresolved. V dropped 4 bases and J dropped 3 bases, with 9 bases sitting between them. The CDR3 is 14 residues long. CDR1 MGHRA and CDR2 YSYEKL come from the germline V gene. CDR3 nucleotides: TGCGCCAGCAGCCTACTCTGGGCTAATGAAAAACTGTTTTTT. Translation gives CASSLLWANEKLFF.

V gene TRBV27 combines with J gene TRBJ1-1; D remains unclear. The V gene lost 6 bases and the J gene lost 5 bases, with 16 bases spanning the gap. The germline CDR1 and CDR2 sequences are MNHEY and SMNVEV (reference sequence). This CDR3 has 14 amino acids. The CDR3 spells CASREQPMGTEAFF. As DNA, the CDR3 is TGTGCCAGCAGAGAACAGCCGATGGGGACTGAAGCTTTCTTT.

This clonotype was picked up many times. The chain is built from TRBV2 and TRBJ1-1; TRBD1 agrees at 9 bases. Trimming removed 5 bases from V and 5 bases from J; junction bases left unmatched: 9. CDR1 is SNHLY, CDR2 FYNNEI, per germline. The CDR3 covers 15 residues. The CDR3 bases are TGTGCCAGCAGTATTACAGGGGGCACGAGGACTGAAGCTTTCTTT. This codes for CASSITGGTRTEAFF.

The chain links TRBV20-1 to TRBJ2-2; D could derive from TRBD1 or TRBD2 (5 bases each). The CDR3 sequence is 18 residues long. The germline CDR1 and CDR2 sequences are DFQATT and SNEGSKA (reference sequence). The V and J ends lost 0 bases and 4 bases respectively, with 21 bases between them. CDR3 in DNA: TGCAGTGCTAGAGATAGATGGGTAGGGGACCCCGGCACCGGGGAGCTGTTTTTT. This encodes CSARDRWVGDPGTGELFF.

There are many counts of this clonotype. The chain recombines TRBV12-3 or TRBV12-4 with TRBJ1-6, with 7 bases that match TRBD1. This CDR3 has 14 residues. J gave up 5 bases and V 5 bases, and 3 bases lay outside the gene matches. DNA for the CDR3: TGTGCCAGCAGTCTGACAGGGAATAATTCACCCCTCCACTTT. Translated: CASSLTGNNSPLHF.

This clonotype has a handful of counts. The CDR3 sequence is CASSPSWSTEAFF. The CDR3 bases are TGTGCCAGCAGTCCGTCATGGAGCACTGAAGCTTTCTTT. The chain has TRBV27 and TRBJ1-1; D gene unclear. CDR1 and CDR2 from the germline V gene are MNHEY and SMNVEV (reference sequence). V gave up 5 bases and J gave up 4 bases, with 11 bases separating them. The CDR3 runs to 13 residues.

This clonotype was observed a few times. The chain couples TRBV20-1 to TRBJ1-6; no firm D call. The germline V and J ends were trimmed by 7 bases and 7 bases, with 17 bases remaining between them. Germline V gene data show CDR1 as DFQATT and CDR2 as SNEGSKA (reference sequence). There are 14 residues in the CDR3. CDR3 loop: CSGTKALQNSPLHF. CDR3 bases: TGCAGTGGGACTAAGGCCCTCCAAAATTCACCCCTCCACTTT.

This clonotype came up a few times. The V and J genes are TRBV3-1 and TRBJ2-2, with unresolved D. Between the trimmed V and J ends, which lost 1 base and 4 bases, there was a span of 7 bases. Germline V gene data show CDR1 as LGHDT and CDR2 as YNNKEL (reference sequence). The CDR3 runs to 14 residues. CDR3 amino acids: CASSQVSTTGELFF. CDR3 DNA sequence: TGTGCCAGCAGCCAAGTATCGACCACCGGGGAGCTGTTTTTT. The complete variable domain, with remaining parts taken from reference TRBV3-1 and TRBJ2-2, reads DTAVSQTPKYLVTQMGNDKSIKCEQNLGHDTMYWYKQDSKKFLKIMFSYNNKELIINETVPNRFSPKSPDKAHLNLHINSLELGDSAVYFCASSQVSTTGELFFGEGSRLTVL.

This clonotype has just a few counts. This chain joins TRBV29-1 and TRBJ1-2; TRBD1 is a possible D gene (6 bases). Germline loops: CDR1 SQVTM, CDR2 ANQGSEA. The CDR3 is 13 amino acids. The V end was cut by 3 bases, the J end by 7 bases, with 15 bases between. DNA for the CDR3: TGCAGCGTTGATACAGGGCAGGTCGGTGGCTACACCTTC. The encoded protein is CSVDTGQVGGYTF.

The V and J genes are TRBV20-1 and TRBJ1-1, with 8 bases that match TRBD1. The CDR3 runs to 16 residues. V dropped 0 bases and J dropped 5; count of bases not matched to a gene: 11. Germline V gives CDR1 DFQATT, CDR2 SNEGSKA (reference sequence). CDR3 nucleotides: TGCAGTGCTAGAGATCCGAAACAGGGGGGAGATACTGAAGCTTTCTTT. Its protein is CSARDPKQGGDTEAFF.

This clonotype was seen only a few times. This chain links TRBV29-1 with TRBJ1-6, with 8 bases fitting TRBD1. V was pared by 5 bases and J by 7 bases, with 4 bases of the junction left unmatched. This CDR3 comprises 13 residues. CDR1 SQVTM and CDR2 ANQGSEA come from the germline V gene. The CDR3: CSVRTGPNSPLHF. For the CDR3, the DNA is TGCAGCGTTAGGACAGGGCCAAATTCACCCCTCCACTTT.

This clonotype was found many times. This chain uses TRBV6-1 with TRBJ1-5; D gene unclear. Trimming stripped 7 bases from V and 0 bases from J, with 7 bases between. CDR1 and CDR2 from the germline V gene are MNHNS and SASEGT. The CDR3 length is 13 residues. The CDR3 DNA sequence: TGTGCCAGCACAGTCGATAGCAATCAGCCCCAGCATTTT. Translating gives CASTVDSNQPQHF.

This clonotype was counted only a few times. The chain uses TRBV19 and TRBJ1-5; D call uncertain. V lost 2 bases and J lost 15, with 17 bases in between. Germline V gene lookup returns CDR1 LNHDA and CDR2 SQIVND (reference sequence). This CDR3 spans 13 amino acids. CDR3 protein: CASSITSIGSPHF. The CDR3 bases are TGTGCCAGTAGTATAACGTCGATCGGGAGTCCGCATTTT.

The CDR3 spells CSALDVGGIQPQHF. The DNA of the CDR3 is TGCAGTGCCCTTGACGTAGGGGGGATTCAGCCCCAGCATTTT. The rearrangement joins TRBV20-1 to TRBJ1-5, with a weak D call TRBD1 (6 bases). CDR1 DFQATT and CDR2 SNEGSKA come from the germline V gene (reference sequence). V gave up 6 bases and J gave up 6 bases, with 18 bases separating them. This CDR3 spans 14 amino acids.

The V call is TRBV6-2 or TRBV6-3, the J call TRBJ2-7, with 9 bases fitting TRBD2. V dropped 6 bases and J dropped 4; count of bases not matched to a gene: 13. Germline CDR1 is MNHEY and CDR2 is SVGEGT. This CDR3 contains 16 residues. CDR3 amino acids: CASSSLAGEGFYEQYF. The CDR3 bases are TGTGCCAGCAGCTCGTTAGCGGGAGAGGGATTTTACGAGCAGTACTTC.

The rearrangement uses TRBV6-2 or TRBV6-3 and TRBJ1-5; D is uncertain. V lost 0 bases and J lost 4, with 10 bases in between. The CDR3 has 15 residues. Per the germline V gene, CDR1 is MNHEY and CDR2 is SVGEGT. The CDR3 nucleotides are TGTGCCAGCAGTTACTCCCAGGCTCAAAATCAGCCCCAGCATTTT. Protein: CASSYSQAQNQPQHF.